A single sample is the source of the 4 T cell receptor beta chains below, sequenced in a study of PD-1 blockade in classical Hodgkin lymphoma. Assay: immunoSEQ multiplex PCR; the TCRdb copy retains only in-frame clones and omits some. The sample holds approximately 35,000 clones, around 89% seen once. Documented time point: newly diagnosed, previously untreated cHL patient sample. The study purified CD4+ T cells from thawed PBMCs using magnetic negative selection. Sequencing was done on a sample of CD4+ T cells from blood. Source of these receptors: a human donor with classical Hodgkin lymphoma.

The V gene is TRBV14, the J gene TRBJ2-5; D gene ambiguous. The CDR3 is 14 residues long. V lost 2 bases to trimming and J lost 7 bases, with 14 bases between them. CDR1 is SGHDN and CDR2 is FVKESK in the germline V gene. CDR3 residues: CASSQQTSPGTQYF. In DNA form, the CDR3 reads TGTGCCAGCAGCCAACAAACTTCCCCAGGGACCCAGTACTTC.

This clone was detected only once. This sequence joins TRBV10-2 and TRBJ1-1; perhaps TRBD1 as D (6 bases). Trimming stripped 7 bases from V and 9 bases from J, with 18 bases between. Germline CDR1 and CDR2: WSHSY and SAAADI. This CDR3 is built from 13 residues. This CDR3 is CASTQTGGAQAFF. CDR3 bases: TGCGCCAGCACCCAAACGGGGGGGGCCCAAGCTTTCTTT.

Here the CDR3 reads CASRGPVRGEQYF. The CDR3, as DNA: TGTGCCAGCAGGGGGCCCGTCCGAGGGGAGCAGTACTTC. The J gene is TRBJ2-7, the V gene TRBV2; D possibly uses TRBD1 or TRBD2 (5 bases each). Germline assignment: CDR1 SNHLY and CDR2 FYNNEI. V gave up 6 bases and J gave up 7 bases, with 16 bases separating them. This CDR3 region has 13 residues.

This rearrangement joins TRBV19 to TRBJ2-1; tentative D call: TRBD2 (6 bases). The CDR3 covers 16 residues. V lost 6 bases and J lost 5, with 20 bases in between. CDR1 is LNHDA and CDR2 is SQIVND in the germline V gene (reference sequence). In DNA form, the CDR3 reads TGTGCCAGTAGCACCCCGGGGCAGGGAGGCCACAATGAGCAGTTCTTC. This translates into CASSTPGQGGHNEQFF.